The entry that follows covers one TCR beta chain sequence. This clone appeared once. There is no known antigen for this receptor. Per-nucleotide qualities are absent, and no much larger clonotype sits a single base away. The immunoSEQ Assay, a bias-controlled multiplex PCR, was used to amplify TCRbeta CDR3 regions from genomic DNA. The authors' analysis ran thus. The number of nucleated cells in each sample was estimated by amplification of reference gene primers within the assay. To quantify the absolute abundance of each unique TCRbeta CDR3 rearrangement, sequence reads were collapsed and filtered. For each sample, productive Simpson clonality was calculated as the square root of Simpson's diversity index across productive rearrangements. This immuneACCESS table, as held by TCRdb, lists in-frame sequences with V and J called but not all clones. Of the missing ones, under half trace to an unresolved V gene in checked studies; the others have no known cause. From that table come the V and J calls and clone size; the DNA was used to work out D and trimming. This sample has around 120,000 clones in its table, and more than 60% of those were observed once. The leading ten clones occupy about 20% of the sample.

The data were obtained in a study of blood T cell repertoires in COVID-19 (dated by TCRdb to the early 2020s). In the study overall: Samples from collaborators originated in the United States, Italy and Spain and spanned both the acute and convalescent phases of COVID-19. Samples came from the ongoing ImmuneRACE study (first 160 participants) plus 1,254 subjects from 6 global collaborators. The prospective study material was composed of cDNA or gDNA derived from T cells, B-cell-depleted T cells, or PBMCs. Where available, HLA class I and class II types were taken from metadata supplied by the sample provider and were not determined by assay-based typing. Sample metadata almost always included a de-identified subject ID, COVID-19 status, age in years and sex. The repertoires were released in a freely available public database meant as a resource for research on the immune response to SARS-CoV-2. The dataset comprised deeply sampled blood TCRbeta repertoires from subjects exposed to, actively infected with, or recovered from COVID-19.

Overall study results and their limits: The quantity of clinical and demographic metadata differed by source and by participant and was supplied without curation.

The germline V gene (reference sequence) provides CDR1 MNHEY and CDR2 SMNVEV. Including cysteine and phenylalanine, the CDR3 has 16 amino acids. CDR3 DNA only is kept here, 48 bases in frame from base 1. Trimming takes 0 bases from V and 2 bases from J, and the germline ends sit 13 bases apart. Each collaborating institution followed its own protocols to collect whole blood in K2EDTA tubes. For TCRbeta analysis, collaborators shipped samples in one of three forms: frozen whole blood, isolated PBMCs, or DNA extracted from either of those sample types. Rearrangement joined TRBV27 to TRBJ1-2, and possibly TRBD1, on 6 matching bases. Material for sequencing was peripheral blood. The sequence came from a man in his sixties or seventies with active or convalescent COVID-19. For the CDR3, the sequence is CASSLSPRGTNYGYTF. The DNA sequence reads TGTGCCAGCAGTTTATCCCCCAGGGGAACAAACTATGGCTACACCTTC.